This T cell receptor (beta chain) was recovered during a study of T cells in Graves' hyperthyroidism and ophthalmopathy. General study points: Blood samples included most of the expanded thyroid clonotypes exceeding 0.001.

The V and J ends lost 5 bases and 5 bases respectively, with 12 bases between them. The CDR3 loop spans 13 amino acids. Germline CDR1 MNHNS, CDR2 SASEGT. Researchers amplified the TCR beta CDR3 regions from RNA transcripts. RT-PCR in the first round (using the HTBI primer set) targeted the TCR CDR3. Each CDR3 protein gets one entry after TCRdb re-called the multiplex PCR reads with MiXCR. The table shows roughly 530,000 distinct CDR3 sequences, with about a sixth occurring only once. This clonotype occurred a few times. Its cognate antigen is unknown. Researchers barred patients who had uncontrolled infection, other autoimmune disease, pregnancy or lactation.

The V gene is TRBV6-1, the J gene TRBJ2-5; possible D gene TRBD1, 6 bases. The sequence was collected from a woman aged 18-30 years with Graves' ophthalmopathy. Sample: blood. The CDR3 DNA follows: TGTGCCAGCAGTAAACAGGGAACGGAGACCCAGTACTTC. Residues: CASSKQGTETQYF.